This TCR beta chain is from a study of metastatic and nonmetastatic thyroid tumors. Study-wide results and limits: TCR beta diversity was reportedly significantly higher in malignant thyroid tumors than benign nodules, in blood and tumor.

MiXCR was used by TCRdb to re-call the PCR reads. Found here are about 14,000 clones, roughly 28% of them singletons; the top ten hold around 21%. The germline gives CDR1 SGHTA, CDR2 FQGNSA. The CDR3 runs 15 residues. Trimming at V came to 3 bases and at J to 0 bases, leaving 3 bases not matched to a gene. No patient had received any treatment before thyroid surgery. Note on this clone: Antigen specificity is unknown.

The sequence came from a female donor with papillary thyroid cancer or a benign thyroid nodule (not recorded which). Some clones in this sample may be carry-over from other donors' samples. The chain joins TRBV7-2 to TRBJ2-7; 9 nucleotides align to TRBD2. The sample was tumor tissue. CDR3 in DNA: TGTGCCAGCAGCTTGAGCGGGGGGTCCTCCTACGAGCAGTACTTC. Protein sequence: CASSLSGGSSYEQYF. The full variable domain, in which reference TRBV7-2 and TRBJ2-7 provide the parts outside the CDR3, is GAGVSQSPSNKVTEKGKDVELRCDPISGHTALYWYRQSLGQGLEFLIYFQGNSAPDKSGLPSDRFSAERTGGSVSTLTIQRTQQEDSAVYLCASSLSGGSSYEQYFGPGTRLTVT.